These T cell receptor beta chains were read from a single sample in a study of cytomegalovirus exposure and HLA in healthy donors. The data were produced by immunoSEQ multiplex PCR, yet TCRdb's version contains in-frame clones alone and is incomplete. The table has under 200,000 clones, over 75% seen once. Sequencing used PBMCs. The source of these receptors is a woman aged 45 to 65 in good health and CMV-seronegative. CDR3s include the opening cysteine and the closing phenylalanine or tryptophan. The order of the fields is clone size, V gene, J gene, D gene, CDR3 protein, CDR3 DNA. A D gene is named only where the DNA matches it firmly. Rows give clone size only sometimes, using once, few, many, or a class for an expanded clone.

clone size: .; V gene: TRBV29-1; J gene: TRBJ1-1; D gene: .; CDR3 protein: CSVRSGVNTEAFF; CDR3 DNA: TGCAGCGTTCGGTCCGGGGTCAACACTGAAGCTTTCTTT
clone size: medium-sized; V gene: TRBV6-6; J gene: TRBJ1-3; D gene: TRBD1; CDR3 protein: CASSPRGNTIYF; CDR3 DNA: TGTGCCAGCAGTCCCAGGGGGAACACCATATATTTT
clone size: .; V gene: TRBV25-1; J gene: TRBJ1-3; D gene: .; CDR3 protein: CASSGGAGVLTGNTIYF; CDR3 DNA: TGTGCCAGCAGTGGTGGGGCAGGGGTTTTAACCGGAAACACCATATATTTT
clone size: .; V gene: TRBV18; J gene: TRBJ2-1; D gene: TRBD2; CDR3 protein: CASSPPMGGRDNEQFF; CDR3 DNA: TGTGCCAGCTCACCACCCATGGGCGGGAGAGACAATGAGCAGTTCTTC
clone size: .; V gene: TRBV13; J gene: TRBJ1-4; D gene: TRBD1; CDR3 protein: CASSRDRDNEKLFF; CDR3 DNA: TGTGCCAGCAGCCGGGACAGGGACAATGAAAAACTGTTTTTT
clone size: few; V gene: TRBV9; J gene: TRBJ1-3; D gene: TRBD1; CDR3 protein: CASSERATGGGNTIYF; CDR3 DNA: TGTGCCAGCAGTGAACGAGCGACAGGGGGGGGAAACACCATATATTTT
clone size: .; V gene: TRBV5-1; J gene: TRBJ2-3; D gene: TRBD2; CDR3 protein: CASSRLAGEDTQYF; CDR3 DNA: TGCGCCAGCAGCCGACTAGCGGGAGAAGATACGCAGTATTTT
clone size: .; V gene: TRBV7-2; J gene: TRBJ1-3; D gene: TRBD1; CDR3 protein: CASSLVGQGAGNTIYF; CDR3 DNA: TGTGCCAGCAGCTTAGTTGGACAGGGGGCCGGAAACACCATATATTTT
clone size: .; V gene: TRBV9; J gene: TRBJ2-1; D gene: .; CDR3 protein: CASSVLSGAYNEQFF; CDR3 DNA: TGTGCCAGCAGCGTTCTGAGCGGAGCCTACAATGAGCAGTTCTTC
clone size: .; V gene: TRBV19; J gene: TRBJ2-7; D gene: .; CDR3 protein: CASSISHGAPYEQYF; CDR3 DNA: TGTGCCAGTAGTATATCCCATGGGGCTCCGTACGAGCAGTACTTC
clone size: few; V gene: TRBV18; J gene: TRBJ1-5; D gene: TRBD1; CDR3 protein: CASSPFDRVRNQPQHF; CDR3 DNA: TGTGCCAGCTCACCGTTCGACAGGGTTCGAAATCAGCCCCAGCATTTT
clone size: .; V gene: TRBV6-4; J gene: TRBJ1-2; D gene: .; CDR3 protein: CASSARLGGVQYGYTF; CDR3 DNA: TGTGCCAGCAGTGCCCGTCTAGGGGGGGTCCAATATGGCTACACCTTC
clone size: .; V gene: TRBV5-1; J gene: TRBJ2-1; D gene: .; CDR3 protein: CASSLVGRGHLLGSYNEQFF; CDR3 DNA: TGCGCCAGCAGCTTGGTAGGCCGGGGTCACTTATTAGGCTCCTACAATGAGCAGTTCTTC
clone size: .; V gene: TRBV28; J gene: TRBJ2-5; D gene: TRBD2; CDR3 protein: CASSPPAAGVLETQYF; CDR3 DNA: TGTGCCAGCAGTCCCCCCGCAGCGGGGGTTCTAGAGACCCAGTACTTC
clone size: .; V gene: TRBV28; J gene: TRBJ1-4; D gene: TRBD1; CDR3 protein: CASSPRTGFYEKLFF; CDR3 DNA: TGTGCCAGCAGTCCTCGGACAGGGTTTTATGAAAAACTGTTTTTT
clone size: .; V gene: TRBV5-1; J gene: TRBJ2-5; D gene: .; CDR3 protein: CASRQVPLEGEQYF; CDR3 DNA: TGCGCCAGCAGACAGGTACCTTTGGAGGGAGAGCAGTACTTC
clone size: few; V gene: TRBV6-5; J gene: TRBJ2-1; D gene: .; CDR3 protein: CASQQGLSYNEQFF; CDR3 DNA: TGTGCCAGCCAACAGGGCCTCTCCTACAATGAGCAGTTCTTC
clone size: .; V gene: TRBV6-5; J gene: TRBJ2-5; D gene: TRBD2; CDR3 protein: CASSYWGLAVKETQYF; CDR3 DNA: TGTGCCAGCAGTTACTGGGGACTAGCGGTAAAAGAGACCCAGTACTTC
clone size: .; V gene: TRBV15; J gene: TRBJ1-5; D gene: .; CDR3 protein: CATSRDRVLVTGTSNQPQHF; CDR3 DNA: TGTGCCACCAGCAGAGATCGGGTCTTGGTTACAGGGACGAGCAATCAGCCCCAGCATTTT
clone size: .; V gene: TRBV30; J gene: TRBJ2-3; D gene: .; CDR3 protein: CAWSAAGQYTDTQYF; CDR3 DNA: TGTGCCTGGAGTGCGGCGGGGCAGTACACAGATACGCAGTATTTT
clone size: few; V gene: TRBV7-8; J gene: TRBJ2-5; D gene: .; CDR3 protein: CASSLSGETQYF; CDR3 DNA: TGTGCCAGCAGCTTATCCGGGGAGACCCAGTACTTC
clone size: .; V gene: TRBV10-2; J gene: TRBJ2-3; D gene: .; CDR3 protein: CASSEVGGITQYF; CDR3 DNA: TGCGCCAGCTCCGAGGTGGGGGGAATTACGCAGTATTTT
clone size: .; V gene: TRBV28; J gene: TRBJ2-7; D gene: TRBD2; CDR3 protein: CASSLARTSGPYEQYF; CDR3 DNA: TGTGCCAGCAGTTTGGCCCGGACTAGCGGTCCCTACGAGCAGTACTTC
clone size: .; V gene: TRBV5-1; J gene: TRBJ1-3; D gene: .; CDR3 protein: CASSLSGSSGNTIYF; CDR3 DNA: TGCGCCAGCAGCTTGTCCGGGAGCTCTGGAAACACCATATATTTT
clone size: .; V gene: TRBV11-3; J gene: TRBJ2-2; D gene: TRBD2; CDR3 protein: CASSYETSVNTGELFF; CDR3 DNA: TGTGCCAGCAGCTACGAGACTAGCGTAAACACCGGGGAGCTGTTTTTT
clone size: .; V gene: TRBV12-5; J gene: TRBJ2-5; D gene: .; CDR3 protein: CAGGQNSKQYF; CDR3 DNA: TGTGCTGGAGGACAGAATTCTAAGCAGTACTTC
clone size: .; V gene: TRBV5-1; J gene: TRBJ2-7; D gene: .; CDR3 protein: CASSLYRLQGSHEQYF; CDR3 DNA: TGCGCCAGCAGCTTGTATAGGTTACAGGGATCCCACGAGCAGTACTTC
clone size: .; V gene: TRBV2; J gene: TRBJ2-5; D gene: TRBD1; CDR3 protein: CASSSRGQPETQYF; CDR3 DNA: TGTGCCAGCAGCAGCCGGGGACAGCCGGAGACCCAGTACTTC
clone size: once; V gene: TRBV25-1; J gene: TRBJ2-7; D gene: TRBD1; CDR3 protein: CASSPRTGGSYEQYF; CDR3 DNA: TGTGCCAGCAGTCCTAGGACAGGGGGGTCCTACGAGCAGTACTTC
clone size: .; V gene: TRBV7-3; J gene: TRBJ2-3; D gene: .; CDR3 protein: CASSPGLDTDTQYF; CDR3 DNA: TGTGCCAGCAGCCCGGGACTTGACACAGATACGCAGTATTTT
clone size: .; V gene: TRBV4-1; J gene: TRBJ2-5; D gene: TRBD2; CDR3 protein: CASSQDGSGMETQYF; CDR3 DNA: TGCGCCAGCAGCCAAGATGGGAGCGGGATGGAGACCCAGTACTTC
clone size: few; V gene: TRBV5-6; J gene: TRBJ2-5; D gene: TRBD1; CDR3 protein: CASSFMTGYGTQYF; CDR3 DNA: TGTGCCAGCAGCTTTATGACAGGGTATGGGACCCAGTACTTC
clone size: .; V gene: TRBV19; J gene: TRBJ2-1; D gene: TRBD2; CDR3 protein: CATRWTSSTYEQFF; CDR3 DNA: TGTGCCACCAGGTGGACTAGCTCTACCTATGAGCAGTTCTTC
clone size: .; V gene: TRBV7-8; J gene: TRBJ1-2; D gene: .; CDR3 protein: CASSLQAIYGYTF; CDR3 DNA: TGTGCCAGCAGTTTGCAGGCGATCTATGGCTACACCTTC
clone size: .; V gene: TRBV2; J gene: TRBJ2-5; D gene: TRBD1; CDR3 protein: CASRRDRGLGETQYF; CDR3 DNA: TGTGCCAGCAGGCGGGACAGGGGGCTAGGAGAGACCCAGTACTTC
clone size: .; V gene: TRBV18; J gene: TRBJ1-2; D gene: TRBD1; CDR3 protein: CASSPQGVVDRGSQGYTF; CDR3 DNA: TGTGCCAGCTCACCACAGGGCGTTGTGGACAGGGGGTCTCAGGGCTACACCTTC
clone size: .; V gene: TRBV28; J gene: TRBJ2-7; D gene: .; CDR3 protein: CASSLSAGQSSYEQYF; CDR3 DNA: TGTGCCAGCAGTTTATCGGCCGGACAGAGCTCCTACGAGCAGTACTTC
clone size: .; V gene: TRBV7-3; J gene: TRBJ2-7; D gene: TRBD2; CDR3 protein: CASSNNSGGIPYEQYF; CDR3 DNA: TGTGCCAGCAGTAACAATAGCGGGGGAATACCCTACGAGCAGTACTTC
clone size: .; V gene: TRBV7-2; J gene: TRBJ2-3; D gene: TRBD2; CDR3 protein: CASSPLGLAGTDTQYF; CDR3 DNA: TGTGCCAGCAGCCCCTTAGGACTAGCGGGGACAGATACGCAGTATTTT
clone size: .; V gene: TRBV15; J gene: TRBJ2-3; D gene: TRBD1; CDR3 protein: CATSRDRGTDTQYF; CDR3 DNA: TGTGCCACCAGCAGGGACAGGGGTACAGATACGCAGTATTTT
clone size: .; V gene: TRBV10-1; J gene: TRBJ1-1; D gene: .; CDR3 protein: CASRADTNTEAFF; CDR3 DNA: TGCGCCAGCAGAGCAGACACGAACACTGAAGCTTTCTTT
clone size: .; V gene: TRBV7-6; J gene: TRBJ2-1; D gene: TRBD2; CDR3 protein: CASSLGFRSGMHEQFF; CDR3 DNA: TGTGCCAGCAGCTTAGGTTTCCGCAGCGGGATGCATGAGCAGTTCTTC
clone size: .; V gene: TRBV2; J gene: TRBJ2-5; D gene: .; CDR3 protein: CAGGNIQETQYF; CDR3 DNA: TGTGCCGGGGGGAACATCCAAGAGACCCAGTACTTC
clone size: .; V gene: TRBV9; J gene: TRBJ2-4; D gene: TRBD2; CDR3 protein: CASSVGGGLTKNIQYF; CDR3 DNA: TGTGCCAGCAGCGTAGGCGGGGGGCTCACCAAAAACATTCAGTACTTC
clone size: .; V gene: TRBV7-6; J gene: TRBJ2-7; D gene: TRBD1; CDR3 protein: CASSLGDRDPYEQYF; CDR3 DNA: TGTGCCAGCAGCTTAGGGGACAGGGACCCCTACGAGCAGTACTTC
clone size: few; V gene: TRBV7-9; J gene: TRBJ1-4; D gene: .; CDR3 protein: CASSLKNSGTGEKLFF; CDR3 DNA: TGTGCCAGCAGCTTAAAAAATAGTGGTACGGGGGAAAAACTGTTTTTT
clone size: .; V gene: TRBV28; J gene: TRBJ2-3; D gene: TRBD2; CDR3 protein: CASSSGGGRRDTQYF; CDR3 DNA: TGTGCCAGCAGTTCCGGGGGAGGGCGCCGTGATACGCAGTATTTT
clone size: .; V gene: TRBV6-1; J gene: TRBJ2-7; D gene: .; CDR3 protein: CASSEGTGVSYEQYF; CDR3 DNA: TGTGCCAGCAGTGAGGGGACGGGGGTGTCCTACGAGCAGTACTTC
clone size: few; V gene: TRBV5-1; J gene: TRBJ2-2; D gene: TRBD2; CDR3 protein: CASSSRRESTGELFF; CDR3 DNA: TGCGCCAGCAGCTCCCGGCGGGAGAGCACCGGGGAGCTGTTTTTT
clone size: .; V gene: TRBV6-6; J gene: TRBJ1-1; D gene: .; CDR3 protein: CASEAAEAFF; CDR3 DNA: TGTGCCAGCGAGGCAGCTGAAGCTTTCTTT
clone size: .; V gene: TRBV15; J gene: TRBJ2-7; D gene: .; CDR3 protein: CATSRTTSEQYF; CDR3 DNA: TGTGCCACCAGCAGGACTACCTCTGAGCAGTACTTC